This TCR beta chain stems from a study of T cell repertoires in cytomegalovirus infection. Background on the study: HLA-C-restricted CMV epitopes, recently identified, and well-studied HLA-B-restricted ones were used by the study. Public TCR beta signatures marked donors with CMV infection and the matching HLA. Study-wide findings and caveats: It was HLA-C-restricted CMV-specific TCR beta clonotypes that dominated the response ex vivo. Frequencies of public TCR beta families were cumulated, and this identified carriers of CMV plus the relevant HLA.

The J segment lost 6 bases and the V segment lost 6 bases, leaving 6 bases of the junction unmatched. CDR3 length equals 13 residues. Germline-derived CDR1 and CDR2 are MNHEY and SMNVEV (reference sequence). TCRdb processed the reads anew with MiXCR; each CDR3 protein has one entry. The top ten hold around a sixth of the sample, which has 550,000 to 850,000 distinct CDR3 sequences, roughly a third seen once. This clonotype was picked up many times. Its antigen is unidentified. Sequences were derived from cultured PBMCs, sampled from culture after CMV antigen stimulation. The chain links TRBV27 to TRBJ1-2, with 8 bases identical to TRBD1. This TCR derives from a human donor in good health (CMV status not recorded). Some clones in this sample may be carry-over from other donors' samples. The CDR3 is CASSLRQGNGYTF. The CDR3 DNA is TGTGCCAGCAGCTTAAGACAGGGGAATGGCTACACCTTC.